The sequence of this T cell receptor (beta chain) was determined in a study of T cell responses to AZD1222 COVID-19 vaccine. Libraries were prepared by immunoSEQ multiplex PCR; TCRdb keeps only in-frame clonotypes and omits some of them. The sample has about 100,000 clones, over 90% seen once; the top ten hold 5%. Regarding this clone: As yet, its antigen is unknown.

Overall study findings and caveats: Nearly half of spike-specific TCRs reportedly target variant regions that are unmutated in the B.1.351 and B.1.1.7 variants. The CD4 TCRs associated with vaccination extended across spike and predominated at 160-218 and 743-854. Donors were mostly white British, more females; clonal diversity possibly underestimated.

This sequence was found in an adult in good health. Here the sequenced sample was peripheral blood, taken on day 0 of AZD1222 vaccination.

CDR3 loop: CASSHGTSGSTGELFF. In nucleotides, the CDR3 is TGCGCCAGCAGCCATGGGACTAGCGGGAGCACCGGGGAGCTGTTTTTT. The chain combines TRBV5-1 with TRBJ2-2, with TRBD2 matching 14 bases. After removal of 4 bases from V and 4 bases from J, the junction contained 3 bases not matched to a gene. The CDR3 has 16 residues. Per germline, CDR1 SGHRS and CDR2 YFSETQ. Combining the CDR3 with reference TRBV5-1 and TRBJ2-2 gives the whole variable domain KAGVTQTPRYLIKTRGQQVTLSCSPISGHRSVSWYQQTPGQGLQFLFEYFSETQRNKGNFPGRFSGRQFSNSRSEMNVSTLELGDSALYLCASSHGTSGSTGELFFGEGSRLTVL.